This TCR beta chain was identified in a study of blood T cell repertoires in COVID-19. On the study more broadly: Samples came from the United States, Italy and Spain, spanning acute and convalescent COVID-19. Sources were T cells, B-cell-depleted T cells, or PBMCs; the material itself was cDNA or gDNA.

Original methodology: Amplification of reference gene primers was used by the study to estimate nucleated cell counts. Clones were read by immunoSEQ multiplex PCR, and TCRdb kept only the in-frame ones, dropping some. D and trimming were read from the DNA, whereas the V and J calls and clone size are those reported in that table. Of a few hundred thousand clones in the sample, around 92% are singletons; the top ten hold roughly 1.2%. This TCR came from a man aged 35-49 years with acute or convalescent COVID-19. Sequenced: peripheral blood.

The CDR3 DNA sequence: TGTGCCAGCAGTCCCTTGGGGCGAGGGGCCAACGTCCTGACTTTC. Translation gives CASSPLGRGANVLTF. This sequence joins TRBV27 and TRBJ2-6; D might be TRBD1 (5 bases). Germline assignment: CDR1 MNHEY and CDR2 SMNVEV (reference sequence). The CDR3 loop spans 15 amino acids. Trimming pared 5 bases from V and 4 bases from J, leaving 12 bases between.